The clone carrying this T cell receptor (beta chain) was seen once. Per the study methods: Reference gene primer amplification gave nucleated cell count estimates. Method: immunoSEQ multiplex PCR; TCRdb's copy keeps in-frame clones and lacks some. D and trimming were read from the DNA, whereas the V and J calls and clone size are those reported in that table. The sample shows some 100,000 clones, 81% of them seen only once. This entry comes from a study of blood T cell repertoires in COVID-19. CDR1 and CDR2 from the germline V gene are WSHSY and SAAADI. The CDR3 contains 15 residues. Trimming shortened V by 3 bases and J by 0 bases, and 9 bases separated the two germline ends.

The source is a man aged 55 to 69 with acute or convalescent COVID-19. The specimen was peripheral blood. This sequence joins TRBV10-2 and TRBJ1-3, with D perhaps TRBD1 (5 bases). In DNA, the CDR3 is TGCGCCAGCAGTGAAAGACAGCTCTCTGGAAACACCATATATTTT. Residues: CASSERQLSGNTIYF.